A selection of T cell receptor beta chains follows, all from one sample in a study of OX40 agonist ivuxolimab in advanced cancers. Assay used: immunoSEQ multiplex PCR; TCRdb lists only in-frame clones, some missing. The sample records about 51,000 clones, around 82% being singletons. This specimen consisted of CD4+ or CD8+ T cells sorted from blood, obtained in a trial of the OX40 agonist ivuxolimab. The receptors stem from an adult with an advanced solid tumor such as melanoma, head and neck, liver or kidney cancer. CDR3s include the opening cysteine and the closing phenylalanine or tryptophan. A D gene is named only where the DNA matches it firmly. A row's size may be missing; if present it is once, few, many or a size class.

j_gene	d_gene	v_gene	abundance	len	CDR3nt	CDR3aa
TRBJ1-4	-	TRBV2	-	15	TGTGCCAGCAGTGAAGTAGGCAGGGGATGGGAAAAACTGTTTTTT	CASSEVGRGWEKLFF
TRBJ1-1	TRBD1	TRBV7-3	-	13	TGTGCCAGCAGCTCTGACAGGGACACTGAAGCTTTCTTT	CASSSDRDTEAFF
TRBJ1-6	-	TRBV4-3	once	18	TGCGCCAGCAGCCAAACGGCGGGTCAGGGCCAGGGTAATTCACTCCTCCACTTT	CASSQTAGQGQGNSLLHF
TRBJ1-5	-	TRBV4-1	once	15	TGCGCCAGCAGCCAAGATGGGCAGGGCAGTCAGCCCCAGCATTTT	CASSQDGQGSQPQHF
TRBJ2-5	-	TRBV7-8	once	14	TGTGCCAGCAGCTTAGGGTCGGGACGCGAGACCCAGTACTTC	CASSLGSGRETQYF
TRBJ2-1	TRBD2	TRBV7-2	-	15	TGTGCCAGCAGTCCGGGGGGGGTAGCTGGCGATGAGCAGTTCTTC	CASSPGGVAGDEQFF
TRBJ2-7	TRBD1	TRBV5-4	-	17	TGTGCCAGCAGCTCCCAGGGGGCGGATCCGAATTCCTACGAGCAGTACTTC	CASSSQGADPNSYEQYF
TRBJ2-7	TRBD2	TRBV7-2	-	15	TGTGCCAGCAGCCAACAGCGGGGGGCCACCTACGAGCAGTACTTC	CASSQQRGATYEQYF
TRBJ2-7	-	TRBV7-6	few	15	TGTGCCAGCAGCACAGGGACACACTCCTCCTACGAGCAGTACTTC	CASSTGTHSSYEQYF
TRBJ1-6	TRBD1	TRBV2	-	15	TGTGCCAGCAGCGAACAGGGGGCCAGGAATTCACCCCTCCACTTT	CASSEQGARNSPLHF
TRBJ1-1	-	TRBV4-1	-	14	TGCGCCAGCCAATCAGCATTGGGTTTCTCTGAAGCTTTCTTT	CASQSALGFSEAFF
TRBJ2-3	-	TRBV5-4	-	16	TGTGCCAGCAGCTACGGAGCGGGCAGGGTCACAGATACGCAGTATTTT	CASSYGAGRVTDTQYF
TRBJ1-1	TRBD1	TRBV5-1	-	14	TGCGCCAGCGCCGTACCGGGACAGTACACTGAAGCTTTCTTT	CASAVPGQYTEAFF
TRBJ2-1	-	TRBV19	-	13	TGTGCCAGTAGTATGAGGAGCGGCAATGAGCAGTTCTTC	CASSMRSGNEQFF
TRBJ2-2	-	TRBV11-3	-	16	TGTGCCAGCAGCTCAGCGGGACAGCTGAACACCGGGGAGCTGTTTTTT	CASSSAGQLNTGELFF
TRBJ1-2	TRBD1	TRBV5-1	-	14	TGCGCCAGCAGCTTGTCAGGGACAGGGGGAAGCTACACCTTC	CASSLSGTGGSYTF
TRBJ1-2	TRBD1	TRBV5-1	-	16	TGCGCCAGCAGCTTGGGCGGGACAGGGGGCGCGGATGGCTACACCTTC	CASSLGGTGGADGYTF
TRBJ2-5	TRBD1	TRBV7-2	-	12	TGTGCCAGCAGCTTAGGAGGGACAGGGTCATACTTC	CASSLGGTGSYF
TRBJ1-2	-	TRBV18	-	14	TGTGCCAGCTCAACTCCTGGACAGTTTTGGGGCTACACCTTC	CASSTPGQFWGYTF
TRBJ2-3	TRBD2	TRBV9	-	16	TGTGCCAGCAGCGTACGACTAGCGGGGGGTACAGATACGCAGTATTTT	CASSVRLAGGTDTQYF
TRBJ2-3	-	TRBV9	-	15	TGTGCCAGTTCCGGCGGTACTCAAAGCACAGATACGCAGTATTTT	CASSGGTQSTDTQYF
TRBJ1-1	-	TRBV29-1	few	12	TGCAGCGTTGATCAAAGGGTGTCGGTAGCTTTCTTT	CSVDQRVSVAFF
TRBJ1-1	-	TRBV11-1	-	11	TGTGCCAGCAGCTTTATTAGTGAAGCTTTCTTT	CASSFISEAFF
TRBJ1-1	-	TRBV10-1	-	14	TGCGCCAGCAGTGACCAGCTAGGGGACACTGAAGCTTTCTTT	CASSDQLGDTEAFF
TRBJ2-2	TRBD1	TRBV27	-	18	TGTGCCAGCAGACCGGGACAGGGGAGCCTGATGAACACCGGGGAGCTGTTTTTT	CASRPGQGSLMNTGELFF